The rows below give T cell receptor beta chains drawn from one sample of a study of blood T cell repertoires in COVID-19. This table comes from immunoSEQ multiplex PCR, and its TCRdb copy is limited to in-frame clones, with some not included. This sample carries around 60,000 clones, under 85% of them seen once, and the ten largest clones take about 28%. The sample consisted of peripheral blood. The receptor set was obtained from a woman aged 80 or over with acute or convalescent COVID-19. Both conserved end residues are part of each CDR3. A D gene is named only where the DNA matches it firmly. Clone size is not always given. Where it is, it says once, few, many or a class for expanded clones.

TGTGCCAGCAGTCTTACGGACAGAACTGAAGCTTTCTTT | CASSLTDRTEAFF | NA | TRBJ1-1 | NA | TRBV11-2
TGCGCCAGCAGCTTAGACAGGACGAACACCGGGGAGCTGTTTTTT | CASSLDRTNTGELFF | once | TRBJ2-2 | NA | TRBV5-1
TGCGCCAGCAGCCAAGTAGGTGGCAGGGTTGGGGACTATGGCTACACCTTC | CASSQVGGRVGDYGYTF | once | TRBJ1-2 | NA | TRBV4-1
TGTGCCAGCAGTTACTTTGGCAGGGCGGGGGACATTCAGTACTTC | CASSYFGRAGDIQYF | NA | TRBJ2-4 | TRBD2 | TRBV6-5
TGTGCCAGCAGCGTAGGGCTAGCGGGTATTCCTCATCCCGATACGCAGTATTTT | CASSVGLAGIPHPDTQYF | NA | TRBJ2-3 | TRBD2 | TRBV9
TGTGCCAGCAGTAGCCGGGGACTAGCGGGCACAGATACGCAGTATTTT | CASSSRGLAGTDTQYF | NA | TRBJ2-3 | TRBD2 | TRBV11-3
TGCAGCTCCGGACAGCCCGGAAACACCATATATTTT | CSSGQPGNTIYF | NA | TRBJ1-3 | NA | TRBV29-1
TGCGCCAGCAGCTTGGTGGCGGGAGCTGGGTACGAGCAGTACTTC | CASSLVAGAGYEQYF | NA | TRBJ2-7 | TRBD2 | TRBV5-1
TGTGCCAGCAGCTTAGATAGGCTCTCGGGTGGCTACACCTTC | CASSLDRLSGGYTF | NA | TRBJ1-2 | NA | TRBV7-9
TGTGCCAGCAGCTCTAGGGGGGGATTCTCTGGAAACACCATATATTTT | CASSSRGGFSGNTIYF | few | TRBJ1-3 | NA | TRBV7-9
TGTGCCAGCAGCCAAGACAGGATAAAGGCCCAGCATTTT | CASSQDRIKAQHF | NA | TRBJ1-5 | NA | TRBV7-2
TGTGCCAGCAGCCAGGGGACGCCCGCGAACACCGGGGAGCTGTTTTTT | CASSQGTPANTGELFF | NA | TRBJ2-2 | NA | TRBV9
TGTGCTAGTGGTTTGGTACTCCTCTCTTTAGGCGGACAGGCGGCAATGGAGCCCCAGCATTTT | CASGLVLLSLGGQAAMEPQHF | NA | TRBJ1-5 | TRBD1 | TRBV12-5
TGTGCCAGCAGTGAAACTAGAGAGACCCAGTACTTC | CASSETRETQYF | NA | TRBJ2-5 | NA | TRBV6-1
TGTGCCAGCAGCCCACTAGCGGGACTGGGGGAGACCCAGTACTTC | CASSPLAGLGETQYF | NA | TRBJ2-5 | TRBD2 | TRBV6-5
TGTGCCAGCAGCCTCGTGTCGGCAGATACGCAGTATTTT | CASSLVSADTQYF | NA | TRBJ2-3 | NA | TRBV9
TGCGCCAGCAGCCAAGATTTGCGGGAGTTCAAGGAGCAGTTCTTC | CASSQDLREFKEQFF | NA | TRBJ2-1 | TRBD2 | TRBV4-3
TGTGCCAGCAGCTTAGCGCTTAGCGGAGGCACAGATACGCAGTATTTT | CASSLALSGGTDTQYF | NA | TRBJ2-3 | NA | TRBV7-2
TGTGCCAGCAGCCTAGGCAATGAGCAGTTCTTC | CASSLGNEQFF | NA | TRBJ2-1 | NA | TRBV28
TGCGCCAGCAGCTTGGCCGGGACACCGTCCTACAATGAGCAGTTCTTC | CASSLAGTPSYNEQFF | NA | TRBJ2-1 | NA | TRBV5-1
TGTGCCAGCAGCCCCCCTGCTCGAGGCCAAGAGACCCAGTACTTC | CASSPPARGQETQYF | NA | TRBJ2-5 | NA | TRBV7-2
TGTGCCAGTAGTATTACGGTCGGGGGCTCCTACGAGCAGTACTTC | CASSITVGGSYEQYF | NA | TRBJ2-7 | NA | TRBV19
TGTGCCAGCAGCCTTGATCCTATGACTAGCGTTGGCGGGGAGCTGTTTTTT | CASSLDPMTSVGGELFF | NA | TRBJ2-2 | TRBD2 | TRBV7-2
TGTGCCAGCGGTAGGAGATATCCTACGGACGAGCAGTACTTC | CASGRRYPTDEQYF | few | TRBJ2-7 | NA | TRBV27
TGTGCCAGTAGTATGAGATGGGGGCACACAGATACGCAGTATTTT | CASSMRWGHTDTQYF | NA | TRBJ2-3 | NA | TRBV19
TGTGCCACCAGCAGAGACTCCGGGACTACCGCCGGGGAGCTGTTTTTT | CATSRDSGTTAGELFF | NA | TRBJ2-2 | TRBD2 | TRBV15
TGTGCCAGTAGCCCCGCGGGGACAGTTGCAGTCGACCTAGCGACCTACGAGCAGTACTTC | CASSPAGTVAVDLATYEQYF | NA | TRBJ2-7 | NA | TRBV19
TGTGCCAGCTCACCAGGACTAGCGGGTCTATACGAGCAGTACTTC | CASSPGLAGLYEQYF | NA | TRBJ2-7 | TRBD2 | TRBV18
TGTGCCAGTACGGCTAGCGGGAGGAATGAGCAGTTCTTC | CASTASGRNEQFF | NA | TRBJ2-1 | TRBD2 | TRBV19
TGTGCCAGCAGCGACCGGGACAGGGTCGACTATGGCTACACCTTC | CASSDRDRVDYGYTF | NA | TRBJ1-2 | NA | TRBV21-1
TGTGCCAGCAGCGTAGTGGGGGGGCGCGTAACTGAAGCTTTCTTT | CASSVVGGRVTEAFF | few | TRBJ1-1 | NA | TRBV9
TGTGCCAGCAGCGTATGGCGGGACTACTCCTACGAGCAGTACTTC | CASSVWRDYSYEQYF | NA | TRBJ2-7 | TRBD2 | TRBV9
TGTGCCAGCAGCTACCTTTGGACAGGGATGAATGAGCAGTTCTTC | CASSYLWTGMNEQFF | NA | TRBJ2-1 | TRBD1 | TRBV11-2
TGTGCCAGCAGCGTAGGTTCGGGGTCACCCCTCCACTTT | CASSVGSGSPLHF | few | TRBJ1-6 | NA | TRBV9
TGTGCCAGCACGCCCCGGGGTGGTCGAAACACCATATATTTT | CASTPRGGRNTIYF | NA | TRBJ1-3 | NA | TRBV6-1
TGCGCCAGCAGCCCCAGGACTAGCGGGAGTTTTATAGCAGATACGCAGTATTTT | CASSPRTSGSFIADTQYF | NA | TRBJ2-3 | TRBD2 | TRBV5-1